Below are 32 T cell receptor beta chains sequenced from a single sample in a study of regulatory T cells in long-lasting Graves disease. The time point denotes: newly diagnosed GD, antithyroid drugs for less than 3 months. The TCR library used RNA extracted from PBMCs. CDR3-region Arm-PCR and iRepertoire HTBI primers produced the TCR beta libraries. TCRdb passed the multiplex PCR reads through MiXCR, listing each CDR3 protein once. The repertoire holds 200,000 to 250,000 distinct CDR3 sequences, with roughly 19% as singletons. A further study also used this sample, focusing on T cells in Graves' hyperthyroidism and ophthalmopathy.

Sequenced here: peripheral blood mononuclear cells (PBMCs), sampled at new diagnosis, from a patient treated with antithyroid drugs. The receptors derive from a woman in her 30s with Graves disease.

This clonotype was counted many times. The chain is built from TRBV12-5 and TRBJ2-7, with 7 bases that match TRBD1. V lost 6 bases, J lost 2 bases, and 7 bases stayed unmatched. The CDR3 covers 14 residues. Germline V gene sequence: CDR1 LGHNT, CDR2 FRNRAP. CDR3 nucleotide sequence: TGTGCTAGTGGGTTATCTGGACAGGCCTACGAGCAGTACTTC. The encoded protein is CASGLSGQAYEQYF.

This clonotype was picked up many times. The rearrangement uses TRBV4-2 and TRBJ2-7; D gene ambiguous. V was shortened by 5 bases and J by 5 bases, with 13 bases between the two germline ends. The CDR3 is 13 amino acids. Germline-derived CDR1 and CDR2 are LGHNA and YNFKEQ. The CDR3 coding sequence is TGTGCCAGCAGCTCCCGCTACCAGGACGAGCAGTACTTC. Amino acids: CASSSRYQDEQYF.

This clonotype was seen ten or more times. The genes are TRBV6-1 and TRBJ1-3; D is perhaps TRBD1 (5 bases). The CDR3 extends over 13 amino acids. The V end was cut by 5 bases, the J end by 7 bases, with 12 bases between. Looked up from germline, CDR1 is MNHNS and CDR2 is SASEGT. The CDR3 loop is CASSPAGRNTIYF. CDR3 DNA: TGTGCCAGCAGTCCGGCAGGGAGGAACACCATATATTTT.

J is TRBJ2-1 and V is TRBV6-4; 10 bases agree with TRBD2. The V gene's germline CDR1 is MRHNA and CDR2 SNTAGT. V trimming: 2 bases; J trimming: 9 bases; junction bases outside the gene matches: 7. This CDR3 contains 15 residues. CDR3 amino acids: CASSDEPSGSGEQFF. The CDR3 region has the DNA TGTGCCAGCAGTGACGAGCCTAGCGGGAGTGGTGAGCAGTTCTTC.

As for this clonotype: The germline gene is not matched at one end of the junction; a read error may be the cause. The CDR3 region has the DNA TGCGCCAGCAGTGAGTCGGGCGTTCGTGAGGCCTACGTCCTGACTTTC. Translating gives CASSESGVREAYVLTF. The chain links TRBV10-2 to TRBJ2-6; D is unresolved. The V gene's germline CDR1 is WSHSY and CDR2 SAAADI. The length of the CDR3 is 16 residues.

The chain's CDR3 is CASSSLTGGSGNTIYF. CDR3 coding DNA: TGTGCCAGCAGCTCCTTGACAGGGGGCTCTGGAAACACCATATATTTT. The chain employs TRBV7-6 and TRBJ1-3; TRBD1 agrees at 9 bases. Unmatched junction bases numbered 4, after V lost 4 bases and J lost 0 bases. CDR3 size: 16 residues. CDR1 and CDR2 from the germline V gene are SGHVS and FNYEAQ.

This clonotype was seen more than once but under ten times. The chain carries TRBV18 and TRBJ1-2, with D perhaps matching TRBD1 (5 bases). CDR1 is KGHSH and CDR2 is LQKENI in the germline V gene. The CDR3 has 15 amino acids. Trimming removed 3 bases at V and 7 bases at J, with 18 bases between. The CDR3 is CASSPPNPGATGYTF. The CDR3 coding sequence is TGTGCCAGCTCACCCCCCAACCCCGGGGCGACTGGCTACACCTTC. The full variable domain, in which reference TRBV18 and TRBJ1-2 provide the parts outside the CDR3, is NAGVMQNPRHLVRRRGQEARLRCSPMKGHSHVYWYRQLPEEGLKFMVYLQKENIIDESGMPKERFSAEFPKEGPSILRIQQVVRGDSAAYFCASSPPNPGATGYTFGSGTRLTVV.

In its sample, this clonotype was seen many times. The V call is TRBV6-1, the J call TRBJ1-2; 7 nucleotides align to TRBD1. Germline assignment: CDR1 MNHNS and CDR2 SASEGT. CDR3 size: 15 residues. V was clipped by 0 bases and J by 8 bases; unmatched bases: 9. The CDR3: CASSEALTGAWGYTF. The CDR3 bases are TGTGCCAGCAGTGAAGCACTCACAGGGGCCTGGGGCTACACCTTC.

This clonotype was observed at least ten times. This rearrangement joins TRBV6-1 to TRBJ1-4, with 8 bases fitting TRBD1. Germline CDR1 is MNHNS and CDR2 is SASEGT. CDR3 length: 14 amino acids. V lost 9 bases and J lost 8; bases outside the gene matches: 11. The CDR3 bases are TGTGCCAGTCGGACGACAGGGGATGGAGAAAAACTGTTTTTT. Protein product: CASRTTGDGEKLFF.

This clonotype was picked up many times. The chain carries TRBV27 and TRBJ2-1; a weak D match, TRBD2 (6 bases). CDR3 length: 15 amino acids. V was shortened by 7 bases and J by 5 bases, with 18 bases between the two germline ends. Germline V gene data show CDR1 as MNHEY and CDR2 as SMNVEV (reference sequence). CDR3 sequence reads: CASTRLGDSHNEQFF. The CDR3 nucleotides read TGTGCCAGCACCCGCCTCGGGGACTCGCACAATGAGCAGTTCTTC.

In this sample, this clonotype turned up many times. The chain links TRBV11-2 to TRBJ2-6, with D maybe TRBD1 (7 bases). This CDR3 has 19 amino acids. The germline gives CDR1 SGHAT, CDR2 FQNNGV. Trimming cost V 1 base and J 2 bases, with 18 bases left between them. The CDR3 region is CASSLGHGRGDPGANVLTF. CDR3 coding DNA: TGTGCCAGCAGCTTAGGTCACGGCAGGGGGGACCCTGGGGCCAACGTCCTGACTTTC.

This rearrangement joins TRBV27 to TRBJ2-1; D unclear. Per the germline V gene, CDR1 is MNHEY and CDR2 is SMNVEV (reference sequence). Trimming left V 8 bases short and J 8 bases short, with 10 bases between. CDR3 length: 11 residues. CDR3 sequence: CASGMGDEQFF. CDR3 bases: TGTGCCAGCGGGATGGGCGATGAGCAGTTCTTC.

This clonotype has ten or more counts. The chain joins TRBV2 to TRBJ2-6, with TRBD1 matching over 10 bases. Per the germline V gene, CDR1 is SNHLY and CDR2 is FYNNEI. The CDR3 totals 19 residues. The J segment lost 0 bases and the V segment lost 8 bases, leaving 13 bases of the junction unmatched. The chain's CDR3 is CASERGSGQGISGANVLTF. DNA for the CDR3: TGTGCCAGCGAGAGGGGTTCGGGACAGGGGATCTCTGGGGCCAACGTCCTGACTTTC.

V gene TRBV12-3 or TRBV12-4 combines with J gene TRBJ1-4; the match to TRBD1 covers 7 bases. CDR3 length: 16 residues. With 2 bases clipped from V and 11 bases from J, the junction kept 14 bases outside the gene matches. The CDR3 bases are TGTGCCAGCAGTTTAATGGATTCACAGGGACAGCAGAAACTGTTTTTT. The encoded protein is CASSLMDSQGQQKLFF.

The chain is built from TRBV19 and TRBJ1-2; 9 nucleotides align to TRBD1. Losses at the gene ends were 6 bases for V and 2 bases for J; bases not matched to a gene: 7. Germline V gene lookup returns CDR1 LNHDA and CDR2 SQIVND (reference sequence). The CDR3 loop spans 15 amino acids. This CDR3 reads CASSRDRARNYGYTF. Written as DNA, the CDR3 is TGTGCCAGTAGCCGGGACAGGGCGAGGAACTATGGCTACACCTTC.

The CDR3 DNA is TGTGCCAGTAGTATAGATTTGGGTTTCTACAATGAGCAGTTCTTC. It encodes CASSIDLGFYNEQFF. The chain recombines TRBV19 with TRBJ2-1; no clear D. Between the trimmed V and J ends, which lost 0 bases and 3 bases, there was a span of 9 bases. CDR1 and CDR2 (germline): LNHDA, SQIVND (reference sequence). This CDR3 has 15 residues.

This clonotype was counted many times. CDR3: CASSYSGASLIYNEQFF. For the CDR3, the DNA is TGTGCCAGCAGTTACTCCGGGGCTAGCCTTATCTACAATGAGCAGTTCTTC. This chain uses TRBV6-5 with TRBJ2-1, with D perhaps given as TRBD1 or TRBD2 (5 bases each). The CDR3 is 17 residues long. Looked up from germline, CDR1 is MNHEY and CDR2 is SVGAGI. The V end was cut by 0 bases, the J end by 3 bases, with 15 bases between.

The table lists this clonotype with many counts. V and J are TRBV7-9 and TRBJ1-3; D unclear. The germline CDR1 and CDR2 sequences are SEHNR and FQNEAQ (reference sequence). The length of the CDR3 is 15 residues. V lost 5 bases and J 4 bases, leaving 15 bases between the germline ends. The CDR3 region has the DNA TGTGCCAGCAGCCACCTGGTGGGGAACGGAAACACCATATATTTT. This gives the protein CASSHLVGNGNTIYF. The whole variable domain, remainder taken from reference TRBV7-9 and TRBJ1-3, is DTGVSQNPRHKITKRGQNVTFRCDPISEHNRLYWYRQTLGQGPEFLTYFQNEAQLEKSRLLSDRFSAERPKGSFSTLEIQRTEQGDSAMYLCASSHLVGNGNTIYFGEGSWLTVV.

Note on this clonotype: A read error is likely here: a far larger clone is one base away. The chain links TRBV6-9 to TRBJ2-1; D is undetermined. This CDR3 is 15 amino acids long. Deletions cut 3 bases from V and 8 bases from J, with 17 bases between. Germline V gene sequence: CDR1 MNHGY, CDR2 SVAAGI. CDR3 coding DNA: TGTGCCAGCAGTTACCAGAGAAGGACCAGCGATGAGCAGTTCTTC. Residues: CASSYQRRTSDEQFF.

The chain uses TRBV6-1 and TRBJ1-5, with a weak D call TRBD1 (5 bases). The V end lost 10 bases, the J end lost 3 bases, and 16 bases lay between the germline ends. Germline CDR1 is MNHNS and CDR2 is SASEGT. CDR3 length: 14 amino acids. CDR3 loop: CATRDGGINQPQHF. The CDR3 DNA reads TGTGCCACCCGGGACGGGGGGATCAATCAGCCCCAGCATTTT.

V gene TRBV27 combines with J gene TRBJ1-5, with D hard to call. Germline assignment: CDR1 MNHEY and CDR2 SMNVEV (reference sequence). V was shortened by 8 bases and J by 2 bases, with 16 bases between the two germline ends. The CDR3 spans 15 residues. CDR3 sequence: CASRLGTLGNQPQHF. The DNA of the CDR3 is TGTGCCAGCCGTCTCGGAACACTGGGCAATCAGCCCCAGCATTTT.

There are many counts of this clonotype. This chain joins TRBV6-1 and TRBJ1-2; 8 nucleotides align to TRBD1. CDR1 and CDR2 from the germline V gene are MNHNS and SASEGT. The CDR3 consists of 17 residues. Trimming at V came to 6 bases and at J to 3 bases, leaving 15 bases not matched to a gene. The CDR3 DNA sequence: TGTGCCAGCAGCCGCCCCAGGCAGGGGGCGGGCGACTATGGCTACACCTTC. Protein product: CASSRPRQGAGDYGYTF.

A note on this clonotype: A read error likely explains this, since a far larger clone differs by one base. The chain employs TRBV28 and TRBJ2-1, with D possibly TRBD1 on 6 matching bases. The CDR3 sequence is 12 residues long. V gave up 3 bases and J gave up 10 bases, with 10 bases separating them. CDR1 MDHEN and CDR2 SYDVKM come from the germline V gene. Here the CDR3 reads CASSLAGVEQFF. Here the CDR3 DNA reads TGTGCCAGCAGTTTGGCAGGGGTCGAGCAGTTCTTC.

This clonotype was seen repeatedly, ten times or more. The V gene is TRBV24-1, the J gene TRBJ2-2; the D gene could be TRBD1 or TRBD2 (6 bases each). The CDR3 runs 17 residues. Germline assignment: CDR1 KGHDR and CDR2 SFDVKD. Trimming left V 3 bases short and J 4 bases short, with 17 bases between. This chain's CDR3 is CATSDKQVGGSTGELFF. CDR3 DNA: TGTGCCACCAGTGATAAGCAAGTGGGGGGCTCCACCGGGGAGCTGTTTTTT.

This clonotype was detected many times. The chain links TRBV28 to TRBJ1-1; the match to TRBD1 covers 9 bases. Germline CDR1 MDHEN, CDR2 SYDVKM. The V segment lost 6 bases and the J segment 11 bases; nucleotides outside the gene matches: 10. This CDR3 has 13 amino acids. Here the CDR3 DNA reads TGTGCCAGCAGAACTACCGACAGGGGGTTCGCTTTCTTT. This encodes CASRTTDRGFAFF.

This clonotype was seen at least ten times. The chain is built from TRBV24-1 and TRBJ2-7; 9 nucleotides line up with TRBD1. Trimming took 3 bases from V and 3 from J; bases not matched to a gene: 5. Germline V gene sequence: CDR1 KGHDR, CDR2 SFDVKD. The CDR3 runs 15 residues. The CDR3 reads CATSDPGTGNYEQYF. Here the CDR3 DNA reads TGTGCCACCAGTGATCCTGGGACAGGGAACTACGAGCAGTACTTC.

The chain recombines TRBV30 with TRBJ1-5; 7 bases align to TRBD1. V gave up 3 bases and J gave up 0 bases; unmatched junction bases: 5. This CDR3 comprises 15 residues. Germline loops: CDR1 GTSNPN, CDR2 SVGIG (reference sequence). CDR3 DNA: TGTGCCTGGAGCCCGGGACAGAGTAGCAATCAGCCCCAGCATTTT. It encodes CAWSPGQSSNQPQHF.

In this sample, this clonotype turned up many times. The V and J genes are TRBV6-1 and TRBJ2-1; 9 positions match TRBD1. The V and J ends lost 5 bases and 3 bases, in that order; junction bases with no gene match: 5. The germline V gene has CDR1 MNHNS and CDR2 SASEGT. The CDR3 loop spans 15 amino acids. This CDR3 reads CASSRDRVDYNEQFF. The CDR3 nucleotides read TGTGCCAGCAGTCGGGACAGGGTGGACTACAATGAGCAGTTCTTC.

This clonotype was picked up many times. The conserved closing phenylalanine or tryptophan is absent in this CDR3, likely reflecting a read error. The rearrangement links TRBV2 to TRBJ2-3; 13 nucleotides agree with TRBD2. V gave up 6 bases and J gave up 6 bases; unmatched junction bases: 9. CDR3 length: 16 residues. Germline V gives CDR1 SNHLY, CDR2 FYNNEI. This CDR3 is CASRLLAGGRFDTQYL. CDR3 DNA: TGTGCCAGCAGATTACTAGCGGGGGGGCGATTTGATACGCAGTATCTT.

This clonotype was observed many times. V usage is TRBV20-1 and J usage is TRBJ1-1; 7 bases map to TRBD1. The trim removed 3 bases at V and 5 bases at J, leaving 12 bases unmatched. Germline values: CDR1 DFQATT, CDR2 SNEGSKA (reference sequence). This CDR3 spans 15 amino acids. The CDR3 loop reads CSASSRQGGRTEAFF. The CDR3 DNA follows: TGCAGTGCTAGTTCCCGACAGGGTGGGCGAACTGAAGCTTTCTTT.

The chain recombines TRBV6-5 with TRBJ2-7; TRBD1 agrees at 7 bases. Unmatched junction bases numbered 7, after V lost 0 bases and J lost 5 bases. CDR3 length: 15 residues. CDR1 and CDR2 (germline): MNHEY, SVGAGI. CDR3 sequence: CASSYSRQGKDEQYF. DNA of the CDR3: TGTGCCAGCAGTTACTCGAGACAGGGAAAGGACGAGCAGTACTTC.

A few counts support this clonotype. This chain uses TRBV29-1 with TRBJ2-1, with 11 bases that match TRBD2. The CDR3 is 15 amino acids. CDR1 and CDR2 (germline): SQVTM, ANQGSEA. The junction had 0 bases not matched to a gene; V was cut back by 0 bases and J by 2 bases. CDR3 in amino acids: CSVEEGLAAYNEQFF. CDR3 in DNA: TGCAGCGTTGAAGAGGGACTAGCGGCCTACAATGAGCAGTTCTTC.